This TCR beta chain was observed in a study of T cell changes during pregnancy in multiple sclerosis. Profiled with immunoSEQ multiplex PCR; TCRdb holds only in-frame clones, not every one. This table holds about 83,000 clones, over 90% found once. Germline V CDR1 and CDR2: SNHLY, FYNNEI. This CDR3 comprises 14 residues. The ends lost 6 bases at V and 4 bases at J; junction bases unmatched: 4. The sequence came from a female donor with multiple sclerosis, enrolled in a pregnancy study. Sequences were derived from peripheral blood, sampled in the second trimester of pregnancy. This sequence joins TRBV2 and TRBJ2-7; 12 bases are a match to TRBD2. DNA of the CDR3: TGTGCCAGCAGGGCGACTAGCGGGGGTTACGAGCAGTACTTC. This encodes CASRATSGGYEQYF.